A single sample is the source of the 12 T cell receptor beta chains below, sequenced in a study of regulatory T cells in long-lasting Graves disease (TCRdb year 2021). To prepare the library, multiplex PCR was applied. TCRdb shows the sequencer as Illumina HiSeq 4000. CDR3 regions were amplified by Arm-PCR with iRepertoire HTBI primers to construct TCR beta libraries. TCRdb passed the public sequencing reads through fastp at Q25 and MiXCR, retaining productive beta sequences. Each entry is one CDR3 protein sequence, shown with its most common DNA and genes. The sample table shows roughly 500,000 distinct CDR3 sequences, and roughly 12% are seen once. 8% to 10% of the sample belongs to the ten largest clones. This specimen's time point label, per the study, means: newly diagnosed GD, antithyroid drugs for less than 3 months. RNA was extracted from PBMCs in TRIzol for both TCR sequencing and RNA sequencing.

These data were also filed under a second study, of T cells in Graves' hyperthyroidism and ophthalmopathy.

Source: peripheral blood mononuclear cells (PBMCs), taken at new diagnosis, from a patient treated with antithyroid drugs. The receptors shown here come from a man aged 30 to 39 with Graves disease. Donor details come from another sample of the same person, matched by shared clones.

This clonotype was counted ten times or more. This chain connects TRBV7-9 to TRBJ2-1; 10 bases match TRBD2. Trimming removed 5 bases from V and 14 bases from J; junction bases left unmatched: 12. The CDR3 is 14 residues long. The germline CDR1 and CDR2 sequences are SEHNR and FQNEAQ (reference sequence). The CDR3 sequence: CASSERGSSGRKFF. CDR3 DNA sequence: TGTGCCAGCAGCGAAAGGGGGTCTAGCGGGAGAAAGTTCTTC.

This clonotype was recorded at least ten times. The chain uses TRBV11-1 and TRBJ2-3; weak D call: TRBD2 (7 bases). V lost 4 bases and J 1 base, leaving 18 bases between the germline ends. The CDR3 has 17 residues. Germline CDR1 and CDR2: SGHAT and FQDESV (reference sequence). The CDR3 nucleotides read TGTGCCAGCAGCTCCCCCCGGGGGGCCCCAGGCACAGATACGCAGTATTTT. Its translation is CASSSPRGAPGTDTQYF.

J is TRBJ2-5 and V is TRBV19; D is perhaps TRBD2 (5 bases). The CDR3 length is 15 residues. With 2 bases removed from V and 2 bases from J, the gap between germline ends came to 12 bases. CDR1 LNHDA and CDR2 SQIVND come from the germline V gene (reference sequence). CDR3 in amino acids: CASSIRTFGQETQYF. The CDR3 DNA follows: TGTGCCAGTAGTATACGGACTTTCGGTCAAGAGACCCAGTACTTC. The full variable domain, completed using reference TRBV19 and TRBJ2-5, is DGGITQSPKYLFRKEGQNVTLSCEQNLNHDAMYWYRQDPGQGLRLIYYSQIVNDFQKGDIAEGYSVSREKKESFPLTVTSAQKNPTAFYLCASSIRTFGQETQYFGPGTRLLVL.

A remark on this clonotype: The conserved closing phenylalanine or tryptophan is absent in this CDR3, likely reflecting a read error. The chain employs TRBV11-2 and TRBJ2-7; D not certain. With 4 bases removed from V and 9 bases from J, the gap between germline ends came to 7 bases. Germline values: CDR1 SGHAT, CDR2 FQNNGV. CDR3 size: 10 residues. The CDR3 DNA reads TGTGCCAGCAGCTCCGGTCGGCAGTACCTC. This codes for CASSSGRQYL.

This clonotype was seen ten or more times. This chain connects TRBV7-3 to TRBJ2-4, with D perhaps matching TRBD1 or TRBD2 (7 bases each). The CDR3 contains 17 residues. Trimming removed 5 bases at V and 3 bases at J, with 20 bases between. From germline, CDR1 is SGHTA and CDR2 FQGTGA. CDR3 region: CASSPQGGGGGKNIQYF. Here the CDR3 DNA reads TGTGCCAGCAGCCCCCAGGGGGGGGGTGGCGGCAAAAACATTCAGTACTTC.

At least ten counts were recorded for this clonotype. The chain joins TRBV6-1 to TRBJ1-6, with no clear D. The CDR3 consists of 16 residues. Germline CDR1 and CDR2: MNHNS and SASEGT. The V end was cut by 5 bases, the J end by 0 bases, with 11 bases between. CDR3 residues: CASSITMGSYNSPLHF. In DNA form, the CDR3 reads TGTGCCAGCAGTATAACAATGGGCTCCTATAATTCACCCCTCCACTTT.

This clonotype occurred many times. At one end, the junction sequence differs from germline, possibly due to a read error. CDR3 in DNA: TGTGCCAGCAGCCCCAGGGGGCCCACTGAAGCTTTCTTT. Translation gives CASSPRGPTEAFF. The chain combines TRBV5-1 with TRBJ1-1, with TRBD1 matching 8 bases. The germline V gene encodes CDR1 SGHRS and CDR2 YFSETQ. The CDR3 has 13 amino acids.

In its sample, this clonotype was seen a few times. This chain connects TRBV6-1 to TRBJ2-2; TRBD2 might be the D (5 bases). In germline, CDR1 is MNHNS, CDR2 SASEGT. V lost 6 bases and J 4 bases, leaving 21 bases between the germline ends. The CDR3 runs to 17 residues. The CDR3 region is CASSFRDINWVTGELFF. CDR3 coding DNA: TGTGCCAGCAGCTTCCGGGATATTAATTGGGTCACCGGGGAGCTGTTTTTT.

This chain's CDR3 is CASSLTKKGLNTEAFF. The DNA of the CDR3 is TGTGCCAGCAGCTTAACAAAGAAGGGCCTGAACACTGAAGCTTTCTTT. The chain combines TRBV7-9 with TRBJ1-1; D unresolved. Trimming took 2 bases from V and 0 from J, leaving 13 bases between them. Germline CDR1 SEHNR, CDR2 FQNEAQ (reference sequence). This CDR3 has 16 amino acids.

This clonotype was seen many times. The V gene is TRBV7-9, the J gene TRBJ1-1; TRBD1 aligns across 7 bases. CDR3 length equals 12 residues. The V gene's germline CDR1 is SEHNR and CDR2 FQNEAQ (reference sequence). Trimming cost V 10 bases and J 3 bases; bases outside gene matches: 5. The CDR3 DNA follows: TGTGCCACGCGACAGGGCGACACTGAAGCTTTCTTT. Translated, it gives CATRQGDTEAFF.

At least ten counts were recorded for this clonotype. This chain links TRBV19 with TRBJ2-7; TRBD2 aligns across 8 bases. Germline CDR1 is LNHDA and CDR2 is SQIVND (reference sequence). The CDR3 runs to 19 residues. The V gene end was trimmed by 9 bases and the J gene end by 2 bases; junction bases not matched to a gene: 24. In DNA, the CDR3 is TGTGCCAGATTGCCACCGGGACTAGTAACGAGTGGAGGACCCTACGAGCAGTACTTC. As protein: CARLPPGLVTSGGPYEQYF. The full variable domain, with the rest looked up from reference TRBV19 and TRBJ2-7, is DGGITQSPKYLFRKEGQNVTLSCEQNLNHDAMYWYRQDPGQGLRLIYYSQIVNDFQKGDIAEGYSVSREKKESFPLTVTSAQKNPTAFYLCARLPPGLVTSGGPYEQYFGPGTRLTVT.

This clonotype was seen only a few times. V gene TRBV12-3 or TRBV12-4 combines with J gene TRBJ2-7, with TRBD2 matching 7 bases. The CDR3 is 17 amino acids. Germline trimming cut 6 bases from V and 5 bases from J; bases unmatched to any gene: 19. The CDR3 region is CASSSVTLLAGVHEQYF. In nucleotides, the CDR3 is TGTGCCAGCAGCTCAGTTACCCTCTTGGCGGGAGTTCACGAGCAGTACTTC.